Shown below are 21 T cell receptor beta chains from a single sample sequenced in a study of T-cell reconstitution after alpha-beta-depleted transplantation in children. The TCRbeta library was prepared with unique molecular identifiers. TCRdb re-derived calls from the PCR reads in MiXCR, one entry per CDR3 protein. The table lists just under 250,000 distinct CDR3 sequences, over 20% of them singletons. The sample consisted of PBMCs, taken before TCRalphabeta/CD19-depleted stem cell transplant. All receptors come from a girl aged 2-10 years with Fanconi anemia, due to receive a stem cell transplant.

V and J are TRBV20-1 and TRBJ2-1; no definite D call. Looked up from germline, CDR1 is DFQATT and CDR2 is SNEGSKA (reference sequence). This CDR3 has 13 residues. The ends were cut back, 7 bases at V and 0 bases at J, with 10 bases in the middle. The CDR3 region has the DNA TGCAGTGGCCACAGAGACTCCTACAATGAGCAGTTCTTC. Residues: CSGHRDSYNEQFF.

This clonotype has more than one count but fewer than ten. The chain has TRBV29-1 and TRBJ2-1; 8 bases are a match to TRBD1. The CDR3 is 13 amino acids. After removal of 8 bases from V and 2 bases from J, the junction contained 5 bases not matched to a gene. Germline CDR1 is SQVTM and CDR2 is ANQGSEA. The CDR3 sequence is CSQDRVPYNEQFF. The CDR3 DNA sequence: TGCAGCCAGGACAGGGTCCCCTACAATGAGCAGTTCTTC.

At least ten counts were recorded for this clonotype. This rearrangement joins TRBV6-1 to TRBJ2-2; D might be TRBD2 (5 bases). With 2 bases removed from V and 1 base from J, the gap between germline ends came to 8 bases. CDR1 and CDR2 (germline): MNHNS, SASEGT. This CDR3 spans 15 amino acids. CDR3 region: CASSEFSENTGELFF. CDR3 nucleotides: TGTGCCAGCAGTGAATTTAGCGAGAACACCGGGGAGCTGTTTTTT.

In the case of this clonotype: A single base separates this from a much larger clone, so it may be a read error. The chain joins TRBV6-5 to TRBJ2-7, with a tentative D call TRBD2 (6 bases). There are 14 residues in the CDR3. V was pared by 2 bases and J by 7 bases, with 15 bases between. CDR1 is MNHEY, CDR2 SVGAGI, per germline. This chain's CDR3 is CASSYVRAGGEQYF. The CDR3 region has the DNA TGTGCCAGCAGTTACGTTAGGGCAGGAGGGGAGCAGTACTTC.

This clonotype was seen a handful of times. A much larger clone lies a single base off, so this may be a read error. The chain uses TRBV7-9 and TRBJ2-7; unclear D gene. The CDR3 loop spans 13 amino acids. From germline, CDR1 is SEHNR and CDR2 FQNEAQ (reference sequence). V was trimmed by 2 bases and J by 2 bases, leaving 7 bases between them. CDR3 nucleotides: TGTGCCAGCAGCTTATGGTCGGCCTACGAGCAGTACTTC. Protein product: CASSLWSAYEQYF.

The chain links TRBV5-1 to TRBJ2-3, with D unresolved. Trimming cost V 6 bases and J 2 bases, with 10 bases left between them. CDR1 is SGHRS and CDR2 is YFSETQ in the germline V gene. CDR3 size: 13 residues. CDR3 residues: CASKYWYTDTQYF. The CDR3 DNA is TGCGCCAGCAAATACTGGTACACAGATACGCAGTATTTT.

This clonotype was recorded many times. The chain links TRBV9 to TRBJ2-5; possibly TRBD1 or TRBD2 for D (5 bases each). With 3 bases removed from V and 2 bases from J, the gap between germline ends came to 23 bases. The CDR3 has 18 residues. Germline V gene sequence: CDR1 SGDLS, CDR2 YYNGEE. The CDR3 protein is CASSGPLLDPWGQETQYF. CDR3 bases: TGTGCCAGCAGCGGTCCTTTACTAGACCCTTGGGGGCAAGAGACCCAGTACTTC. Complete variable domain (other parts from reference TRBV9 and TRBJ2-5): DSGVTQTPKHLITATGQRVTLRCSPRSGDLSVYWYQQSLDQGLQFLIQYYNGEERAKGNILERFSAQQFPDLHSELNLSSLELGDSALYFCASSGPLLDPWGQETQYFGPGTRLLVL.

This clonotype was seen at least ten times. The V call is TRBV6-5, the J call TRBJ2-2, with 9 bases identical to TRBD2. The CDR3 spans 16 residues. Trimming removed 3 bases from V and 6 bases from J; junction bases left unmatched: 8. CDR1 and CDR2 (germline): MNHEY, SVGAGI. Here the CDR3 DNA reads TGTGCCAGCAGTTATTTAATAGCGGGAGTTTCCGGGGAGCTGTTTTTT. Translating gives CASSYLIAGVSGELFF.

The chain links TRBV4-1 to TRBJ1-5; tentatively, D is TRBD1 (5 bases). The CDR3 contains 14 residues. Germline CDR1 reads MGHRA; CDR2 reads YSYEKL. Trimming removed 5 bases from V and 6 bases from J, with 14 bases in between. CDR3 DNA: TGCGCCAGCAGCTCCAGGGTGGAGGGTCAGCCCCAGCATTTT. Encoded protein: CASSSRVEGQPQHF.

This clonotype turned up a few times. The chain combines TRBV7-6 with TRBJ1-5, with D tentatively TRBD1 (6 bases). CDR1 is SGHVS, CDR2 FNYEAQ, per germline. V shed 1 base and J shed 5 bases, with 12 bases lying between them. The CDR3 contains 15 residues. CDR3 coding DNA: TGTGCCAGCAGCTTAGAGGGGGGTAAGGATCAGCCCCAGCATTTT. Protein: CASSLEGGKDQPQHF. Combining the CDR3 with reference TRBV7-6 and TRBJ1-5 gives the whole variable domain GAGVSQSPRYKVTKRGQDVALRCDPISGHVSLYWYRQALGQGPEFLTYFNYEAQQDKSGLPNDRFSAERPEGSISTLTIQRTEQRDSAMYRCASSLEGGKDQPQHFGDGTRLSIL.

CDR3 amino acids: CSALFLDRGYEQYF. For the CDR3, the DNA is TGCAGCGCTCTTTTCCTGGACAGGGGCTACGAGCAGTACTTC. This chain joins TRBV29-1 and TRBJ2-7; 9 nucleotides match TRBD1. Germline-derived CDR1 and CDR2 are SQVTM and ANQGSEA. After removal of 7 bases from V and 3 bases from J, the junction contained 10 bases not matched to a gene. This CDR3 comprises 14 residues.

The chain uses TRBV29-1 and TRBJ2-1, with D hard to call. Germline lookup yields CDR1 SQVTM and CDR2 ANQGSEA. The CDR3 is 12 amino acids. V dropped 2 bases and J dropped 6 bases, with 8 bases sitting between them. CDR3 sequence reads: CSVEPLSNEQFF. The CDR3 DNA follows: TGCAGCGTTGAACCCCTTTCCAATGAGCAGTTCTTC.

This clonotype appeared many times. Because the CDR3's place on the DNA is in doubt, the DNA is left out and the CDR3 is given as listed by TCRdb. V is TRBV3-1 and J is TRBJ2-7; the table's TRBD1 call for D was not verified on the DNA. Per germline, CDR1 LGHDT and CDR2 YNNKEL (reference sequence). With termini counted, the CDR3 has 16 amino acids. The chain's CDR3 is CASSQELSGPSYEQYF.

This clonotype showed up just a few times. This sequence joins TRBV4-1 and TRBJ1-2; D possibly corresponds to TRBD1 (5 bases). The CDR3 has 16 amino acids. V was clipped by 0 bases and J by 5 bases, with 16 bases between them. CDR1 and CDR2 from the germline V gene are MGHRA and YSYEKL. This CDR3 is CASSQDRSGTVYGYTF. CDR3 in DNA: TGCGCCAGCAGCCAAGATAGGTCCGGGACGGTGTATGGCTACACCTTC.

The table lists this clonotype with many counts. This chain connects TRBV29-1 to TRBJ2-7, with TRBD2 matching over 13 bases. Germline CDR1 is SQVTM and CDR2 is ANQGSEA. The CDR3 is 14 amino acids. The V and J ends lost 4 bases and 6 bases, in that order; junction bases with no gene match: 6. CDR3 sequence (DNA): TGCAGCGTTGCCGGACTAGCGGGAGAGGGCGAGCAGTACTTC. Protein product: CSVAGLAGEGEQYF.

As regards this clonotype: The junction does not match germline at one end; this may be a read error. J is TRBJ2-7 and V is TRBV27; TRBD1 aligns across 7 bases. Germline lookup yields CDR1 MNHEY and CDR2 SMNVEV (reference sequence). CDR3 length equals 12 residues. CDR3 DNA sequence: TGCACCAGCGTGGACAGGTCCTACGAGCAGTACTTC. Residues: CTSVDRSYEQYF.

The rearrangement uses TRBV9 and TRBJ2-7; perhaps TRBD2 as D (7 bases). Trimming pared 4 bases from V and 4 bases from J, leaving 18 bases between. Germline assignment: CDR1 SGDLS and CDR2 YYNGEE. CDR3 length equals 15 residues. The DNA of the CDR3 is TGTGCCAGCAGCCCACGGAGGGGGGGGGCTTACGAGCAGTACTTC. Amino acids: CASSPRRGGAYEQYF.

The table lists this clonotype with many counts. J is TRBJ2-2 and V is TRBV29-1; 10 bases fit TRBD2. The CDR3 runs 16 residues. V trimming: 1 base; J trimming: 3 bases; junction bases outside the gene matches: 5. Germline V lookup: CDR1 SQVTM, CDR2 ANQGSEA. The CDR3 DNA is TGCAGCGTTGAAGGCCTCGGGACTAGCGACACCGGGGAGCTGTTTTTT. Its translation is CSVEGLGTSDTGELFF.

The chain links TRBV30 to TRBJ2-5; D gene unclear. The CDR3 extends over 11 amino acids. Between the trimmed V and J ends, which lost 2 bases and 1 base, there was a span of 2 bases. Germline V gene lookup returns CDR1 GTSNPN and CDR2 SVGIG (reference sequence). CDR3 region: CAWSLQETQYF. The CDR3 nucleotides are TGTGCCTGGAGTCTCCAAGAGACCCAGTACTTC.

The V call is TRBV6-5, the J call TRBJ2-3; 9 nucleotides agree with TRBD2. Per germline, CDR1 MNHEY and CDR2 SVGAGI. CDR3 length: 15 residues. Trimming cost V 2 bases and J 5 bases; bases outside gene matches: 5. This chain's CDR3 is CASSYHGGGVDTQYF. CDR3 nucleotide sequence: TGTGCCAGCAGTTACCACGGCGGGGGGGTAGATACGCAGTATTTT.

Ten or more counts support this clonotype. The CDR3: CASSGRQGRIYEQYF. In DNA, the CDR3 is TGTGCCAGCAGCGGACGACAGGGCCGAATCTACGAGCAGTACTTC. The chain has TRBV7-6 and TRBJ2-7, with 7 bases identical to TRBD1. The V and J ends lost 5 bases and 3 bases, in that order; junction bases with no gene match: 10. Germline CDR1 reads SGHVS; CDR2 reads FNYEAQ. The CDR3 consists of 15 residues.